This T cell receptor (beta chain) appears in the sequencing data of a study of blood T cell repertoires in COVID-19. Trimming at V came to 2 bases and at J to 6 bases, leaving 4 bases not matched to a gene. Germline loops: CDR1 SGHTA, CDR2 FQGNSA. The CDR3 covers 14 residues. Some clones are missing from TCRdb's copy, which holds only in-frame ones; the method was immunoSEQ multiplex PCR. Among 250,000 to 300,000 clones listed, approximately 85% were seen once. The sequence derives from a woman aged 70-85 years with acute or convalescent COVID-19. J is TRBJ2-3 and V is TRBV7-2, with 8 positions matching TRBD2. Sequenced: peripheral blood. CDR3 nucleotide sequence: TGTGCCAGCAGCTTACACCGGGGGGGTGATACGCAGTATTTT. Translating it yields CASSLHRGGDTQYF.